Presented here are 23 T cell receptor beta chains from one specimen sequenced in a study of T cells after yellow fever vaccination. TCRdb itself ran the 5' RACE reads through MiXCR, one entry per CDR3 protein. The sample gives about 170,000 distinct CDR3 sequences, more than 9.5% of which show up once; less than 40% is in the top ten. The sequences come from CD8+ T cells sorted from PBMCs, collected 15 days after the yellow fever booster vaccination. Receptors were obtained from a man aged 18 to 29 who received the YFV17D yellow fever vaccine.

In its sample, this clonotype was seen many times. This chain uses TRBV20-1 with TRBJ2-3; D might be TRBD1 (6 bases). The length of the CDR3 is 13 residues. Germline V gene sequence: CDR1 DFQATT, CDR2 SNEGSKA (reference sequence). Trimming shortened V by 8 bases and J by 7 bases, and 19 bases separated the two germline ends. CDR3 sequence: CSPRDKTDYTQYF. The CDR3 DNA sequence: TGCAGTCCCCGGGACAAAACTGACTATACGCAGTATTTT.

This clonotype has just a few counts. V is TRBV20-1 and J is TRBJ2-5; 7 positions agree with TRBD1. In germline, CDR1 is DFQATT, CDR2 SNEGSKA (reference sequence). The trim removed 5 bases at V and 3 bases at J, leaving 0 bases unmatched. CDR3 length equals 11 residues. DNA of the CDR3: TGCAGTGCTGGGACAGAAGAGACCCAGTACTTC. This sequence encodes CSAGTEETQYF.

The V call is TRBV6-1, the J call TRBJ2-3, with D possibly being TRBD1 or TRBD2 (6 bases each). Germline V lookup: CDR1 MNHNS, CDR2 SASEGT. The CDR3 extends over 15 amino acids. With 1 base removed from V and 13 bases from J, the gap between germline ends came to 21 bases. CDR3: CASSEDGWGARPKYF. DNA for the CDR3: TGTGCCAGCAGTGAAGACGGCTGGGGGGCAAGGCCCAAGTATTTT.

The CDR3 bases are TGTGCCAGCAGTTACTCGATGGAGGTCCTAAATTCACCCCTCCACTTT. Its translation is CASSYSMEVLNSPLHF. The chain couples TRBV6-6 to TRBJ1-6; D unclear. CDR1 is MNHNY and CDR2 is SVGAGI in the germline V gene (reference sequence). This CDR3 spans 16 amino acids. Between the trimmed V and J ends, which lost 0 bases and 7 bases, there was a span of 13 bases.

This clonotype has a handful of counts. This chain connects TRBV24-1 to TRBJ2-1; D is unresolved. The CDR3 length is 18 residues. The germline V gene has CDR1 KGHDR and CDR2 SFDVKD. With 4 bases removed from V and 2 bases from J, the gap between germline ends came to 20 bases. For the CDR3, the DNA is TGTGCCACCAGTGAGTCCCTAGGGCGGTGGCCAGCCTACAATGAGCAGTTCTTC. Translated: CATSESLGRWPAYNEQFF.

This clonotype was counted many times. V is TRBV6-2 or TRBV6-3 and J is TRBJ2-7; no definite D call. With 1 base removed from V and 1 base from J, the gap between germline ends came to 5 bases. Germline CDR1 MNHEY, CDR2 SVGEGT. The CDR3 covers 13 residues. Written as DNA, the CDR3 is TGTGCCAGCAGTTACTTGGGGTCCTACGAGCAGTACGTC. Translated: CASSYLGSYEQYV.

This clonotype was picked up a small number of times. V gene TRBV14 combines with J gene TRBJ2-5; the match to TRBD1 covers 9 bases. The CDR3 covers 16 residues. CDR1 SGHDN and CDR2 FVKESK come from the germline V gene. V lost 5 bases and J lost 5; bases outside the gene matches: 12. The CDR3 region is CASSSLGTGGRETQYF. The CDR3 bases are TGTGCCAGCAGCAGCCTGGGTACAGGGGGCCGGGAGACCCAGTACTTC.

The gene calls are TRBV24-1 and TRBJ2-6, with D hard to call. From germline, CDR1 is KGHDR and CDR2 SFDVKD. The CDR3 consists of 14 residues. V was shortened by 5 bases and J by 0 bases, with 4 bases between the two germline ends. The CDR3 sequence: CATSVNSGANVLTF. CDR3 bases: TGTGCCACCAGTGTTAACTCTGGGGCCAACGTCCTGACTTTC.

The rearrangement uses TRBV11-2 and TRBJ2-1; D possibly corresponds to TRBD2 (6 bases). This CDR3 is 15 amino acids long. Per the germline V gene, CDR1 is SGHAT and CDR2 is FQNNGV. V shed 3 bases and J shed 2 bases, with 11 bases lying between them. CDR3 residues: CASSFGGLPYNEQFF. The CDR3 DNA reads TGTGCCAGCAGCTTCGGCGGACTACCCTACAATGAGCAGTTCTTC.

This clonotype was observed many times. This chain connects TRBV4-3 to TRBJ1-6; tentatively, D is TRBD1 (5 bases). The length of the CDR3 is 15 residues. V was cut by 2 bases and J by 10 bases, with 15 bases left in between. Looked up from germline, CDR1 is LGHNA and CDR2 is YSLEER. The CDR3 protein is CASSQRDGGRSPLHF. DNA for the CDR3: TGCGCCAGCAGCCAAAGGGATGGGGGTCGGTCACCCCTCCACTTT.

This clonotype was recorded a few times. The chain recombines TRBV4-3 with TRBJ1-1; 11 bases are a match to TRBD1. The CDR3 length is 17 residues. The junction had 10 bases not matched to a gene; V was cut back by 3 bases and J by 4 bases. Germline V lookup: CDR1 LGHNA, CDR2 YSLEER. CDR3 nucleotides: TGCGCCAGCAGCCAGGATCGACCCGGGACAGGGGGCACTGAAGCTTTCTTT. Translation gives CASSQDRPGTGGTEAFF.

A word on this clonotype: A junction end diverges from the germline sequence, so it may reflect a read error. This chain uses TRBV7-9 with TRBJ2-3; 7 nucleotides agree with TRBD2. The CDR3 spans 13 residues. Germline loops: CDR1 SEHNR, CDR2 FQNEAQ (reference sequence). CDR3 loop: CASSETSRDTQYF. Written as DNA, the CDR3 is TGTGCCAGCAGCGAGACTAGCAGAGATACGCAGTATTTT. Complete variable domain (other parts from reference TRBV7-9 and TRBJ2-3): DTGVSQNPRHKITKRGQNVTFRCDPISEHNRLYWYRQTLGQGPEFLTYFQNEAQLEKSRLLSDRFSAERPKGSFSTLEIQRTEQGDSAMYLCASSETSRDTQYFGPGTRLTVL.

In this sample, this clonotype turned up many times. This chain connects TRBV5-1 to TRBJ2-7; 9 positions match TRBD1. CDR3 length: 17 residues. The germline V gene encodes CDR1 SGHRS and CDR2 YFSETQ. Losses at the gene ends were 1 base for V and 3 bases for J; bases not matched to a gene: 11. The CDR3 nucleotides read TGCGCCAGCAGCTTGCTAGGACAGGGGCTGAATGGCTACGAGCAGTACTTC. Translated, it gives CASSLLGQGLNGYEQYF. Full variable domain (remainder filled in from reference TRBV5-1 and TRBJ2-7): KAGVTQTPRYLIKTRGQQVTLSCSPISGHRSVSWYQQTPGQGLQFLFEYFSETQRNKGNFPGRFSGRQFSNSRSEMNVSTLELGDSALYLCASSLLGQGLNGYEQYFGPGTRLTVT.

This clonotype has more than one count but fewer than ten. This rearrangement joins TRBV10-2 to TRBJ2-7; the match to TRBD2 covers 8 bases. The CDR3 runs 15 residues. Trimming took 8 bases from V and 4 from J; bases not matched to a gene: 13. CDR1 and CDR2 (germline): WSHSY, SAAADI. CDR3 nucleotide sequence: TGCGCCAGCGGGGTTTTCGGGACTAGTCTATACGAGCAGTACTTC. This encodes CASGVFGTSLYEQYF.

This clonotype turned up a few times. This chain uses TRBV5-1 with TRBJ1-1, with D possibly being TRBD1 (5 bases). Trimming removed 0 bases from V and 0 bases from J, with 12 bases in between. Germline lookup yields CDR1 SGHRS and CDR2 YFSETQ. The CDR3 has 16 amino acids. CDR3 nucleotides: TGCGCCAGCAGCTTGGGCTGGGGCAGCATGAACACTGAAGCTTTCTTT. It yields the protein CASSLGWGSMNTEAFF.

V usage is TRBV6-2 or TRBV6-3 and J usage is TRBJ2-7, with D possibly being TRBD2 (5 bases). CDR1 and CDR2 from the germline V gene are MNHEY and SVGEGT. This CDR3 is 14 amino acids long. V shed 8 bases and J shed 0 bases, with 14 bases lying between them. The CDR3 reads CASFSGRDSYEQYF. CDR3 DNA: TGTGCCAGCTTCTCGGGAAGGGACTCCTACGAGCAGTACTTC.

This clonotype occurred a few times. The chain couples TRBV7-9 to TRBJ1-1; a weak D match, TRBD1 (5 bases). The V gene lost 5 bases and the J gene lost 1 base, with 20 bases spanning the gap. Germline lookup yields CDR1 SEHNR and CDR2 FQNEAQ (reference sequence). The CDR3 has 17 amino acids. CDR3 coding DNA: TGTGCCAGCAGCGGCCGGGGGGAAGGGCTTTCGAACACTGAAGCTTTCTTT. Amino acids: CASSGRGEGLSNTEAFF.

This clonotype was counted a few times. V is TRBV12-3 or TRBV12-4 and J is TRBJ1-6; maybe TRBD1 (5 bases). V dropped 6 bases and J dropped 6 bases, with 18 bases sitting between them. The CDR3 length is 16 residues. The CDR3 region is CASSASNRWFNSPLHF. The CDR3 nucleotides are TGTGCCAGCAGCGCCTCCAACAGGTGGTTTAATTCACCCCTCCACTTT.

A few counts support this clonotype. The J gene is TRBJ2-7, the V gene TRBV29-1; D not certain. Trimming cost V 5 bases and J 7 bases, with 12 bases left between them. The CDR3 runs to 11 residues. Germline-derived CDR1 and CDR2 are SQVTM and ANQGSEA. The CDR3 DNA follows: TGCAGCGTTCTTACTTCTCGGGAGCAGTACGTC. Residues: CSVLTSREQYV.

Only a few counts were recorded for this clonotype. The DNA for the CDR3 is TGTGCCAGCAGTAGGGGGCTAGCGGGTTACAATGAGCAGTTCTTC. Protein product: CASSRGLAGYNEQFF. V usage is TRBV7-9 and J usage is TRBJ2-1; maybe TRBD2 (8 bases). Per germline, CDR1 SEHNR and CDR2 FQNEAQ (reference sequence). Trimming cost V 6 bases and J 4 bases, with 16 bases left between them. CDR3 length: 15 amino acids.

The chain uses TRBV19 and TRBJ2-1; D is perhaps TRBD1 (5 bases). Germline V lookup: CDR1 LNHDA, CDR2 SQIVND (reference sequence). V dropped 1 base and J dropped 9 bases, with 7 bases sitting between them. The CDR3 runs 12 residues. CDR3 residues: CASSIGGTEQFF. The CDR3 coding sequence is TGTGCCAGTAGTATAGGGGGCACTGAGCAGTTCTTC.

This clonotype was seen a handful of times. This sequence joins TRBV5-1 and TRBJ2-3, with D perhaps TRBD1 or TRBD2 (5 bases each). CDR1 and CDR2 (germline): SGHRS, YFSETQ. V was cut by 4 bases and J by 1 base, with 10 bases left in between. CDR3 length: 14 residues. In DNA, the CDR3 is TGCGCCAGCAGCCACAGAGGGGGCACAGATACGCAGTATTTT. It encodes CASSHRGGTDTQYF.

The rearrangement joins TRBV27 to TRBJ2-3; TRBD1 matches at 10 bases. The CDR3 consists of 15 residues. V lost 6 bases to trimming and J lost 5 bases; unmatched junction nucleotides: 8. CDR1 and CDR2 (germline): MNHEY, SMNVEV (reference sequence). CDR3 protein: CASSLPGQGRDTQYF. DNA of the CDR3: TGTGCCAGCAGCCTCCCGGGACAGGGGCGAGATACGCAGTATTTT.